These 15 T cell receptor beta chains were sequenced from one sample in a study of T-cell reconstitution after alpha-beta-depleted transplantation in children (dated by TCRdb to between 2015 and 2016). The library was made by PCR. The sequencing machine was an Illumina HiSeq 2500. To normalize quantification of the TCRbeta repertoire, the TCR libraries were built with molecular barcoding that relied on unique molecular identifiers. The public reads were run again by TCRdb, first through fastp at Q25 and then through MiXCR, and only productive beta chains were kept. All rows with the same CDR3 protein become a single entry with the most common DNA and genes. Recorded for this sample are a few hundred thousand distinct CDR3 sequences; 9% to 12% of them occurred a single time. The ten largest make up about 2.3% of the sample. The sequencing used PBMCs from the stem cell graft donor, collected from the stem cell graft. These receptors all stem from a human donor who donated a stem cell graft to a child with acute lymphoblastic leukemia.

This clonotype appeared a few times. This chain joins TRBV7-9 and TRBJ2-2; 8 positions agree with TRBD1. The length of the CDR3 is 17 residues. V shed 5 bases, J shed 1 base, and the junction held 9 bases outside the gene matches. Looked up from germline, CDR1 is SEHNR and CDR2 is FQNEAQ (reference sequence). This CDR3 is CASSLERTGKNTGELFF. The CDR3 bases are TGTGCCAGCAGCCTCGAGAGGACAGGGAAGAACACCGGGGAGCTGTTTTTT.

This clonotype was recorded a few times. V usage is TRBV5-5 and J usage is TRBJ2-3, with 9 bases identical to TRBD2. The V and J ends lost 0 bases and 6 bases, in that order; junction bases with no gene match: 14. The CDR3 has 18 residues. Germline V gene sequence: CDR1 SGHKS, CDR2 YYEKEE (reference sequence). CDR3 coding DNA: TGTGCCAGCAGCTTGGGTGTGACTAGCGGTCGGAGGGGTGATACGCAGTATTTT. This gives the protein CASSLGVTSGRRGDTQYF.

This clonotype was detected only a few times. The genes are TRBV7-9 and TRBJ2-5; D tentatively reads TRBD1 or TRBD2 (5 bases each). This CDR3 contains 17 residues. CDR1 and CDR2 from the germline V gene are SEHNR and FQNEAQ (reference sequence). V gave up 2 bases and J gave up 2 bases, with 18 bases separating them. The CDR3 DNA sequence: TGTGCCAGCAGCTTAATACGTGGGGGAGTGGCGCAAGAGACCCAGTACTTC. Protein: CASSLIRGGVAQETQYF.

This clonotype was found many times. The V call is TRBV20-1, the J call TRBJ2-7, with a tentative D call TRBD2 (5 bases). The germline V and J ends were trimmed by 2 bases and 0 bases, with 11 bases remaining between them. This CDR3 contains 14 residues. Germline lookup yields CDR1 DFQATT and CDR2 SNEGSKA (reference sequence). CDR3: CSARRRTSSYEQYF. The CDR3 nucleotides are TGCAGTGCTAGAAGGAGGACGAGCTCCTACGAGCAGTACTTC.

Only a few counts were recorded for this clonotype. The V call is TRBV7-2, the J call TRBJ1-2, with 8 bases that match TRBD1. Germline values: CDR1 SGHTA, CDR2 FQGNSA. This CDR3 has 14 residues. V lost 4 bases to trimming and J lost 8 bases; unmatched junction nucleotides: 9. The CDR3 here is CASSWTADRVGYTF. For the CDR3, the DNA is TGTGCCAGCAGCTGGACCGCGGACAGGGTCGGCTACACCTTC. The full variable domain, in which reference TRBV7-2 and TRBJ1-2 provide the parts outside the CDR3, is GAGVSQSPSNKVTEKGKDVELRCDPISGHTALYWYRQSLGQGLEFLIYFQGNSAPDKSGLPSDRFSAERTGGSVSTLTIQRTQQEDSAVYLCASSWTADRVGYTFGSGTRLTVV.

This clonotype was seen repeatedly, ten times or more. This sequence joins TRBV12-3 or TRBV12-4 and TRBJ2-1; D call uncertain. This CDR3 contains 16 residues. V lost 5 bases, J lost 6 bases, and 20 bases lay in between. The CDR3 nucleotides read TGTGCCAGCAGTCGCGGACGGGCCATGGGTGGCAATGAGCAGTTCTTC. It is translated as CASSRGRAMGGNEQFF.

This clonotype was found many times. The rearrangement joins TRBV7-8 to TRBJ2-1; 7 nucleotides match TRBD1. Germline V gene sequence: CDR1 SGHVS, CDR2 FQNEAQ. Trimming at V came to 1 base and at J to 2 bases, leaving 2 bases not matched to a gene. The CDR3 spans 15 residues. The CDR3 loop is CASSLGQGTYNEQFF. The DNA of the CDR3 is TGTGCCAGCAGCTTAGGACAGGGAACCTACAATGAGCAGTTCTTC.

The chain combines TRBV5-1 with TRBJ1-1; D is perhaps TRBD1 (5 bases). The CDR3 runs to 18 residues. Germline CDR1 is SGHRS and CDR2 is YFSETQ. V was shortened by 2 bases and J by 5 bases, with 25 bases between the two germline ends. This CDR3 is CASSLSYRMTGGGTEAFF. CDR3 coding DNA: TGCGCCAGCAGCTTAAGTTACCGCATGACCGGGGGGGGGACTGAAGCTTTCTTT.

The V and J genes are TRBV7-2 and TRBJ2-7; TRBD1 matches at 10 bases. The CDR3 covers 15 residues. Per the germline V gene, CDR1 is SGHTA and CDR2 is FQGNSA. V shed 5 bases and J 3 bases; nucleotides not matched to a gene: 7. In nucleotides, the CDR3 is TGTGCCAGCAGCGTAAGACAGGGGGCGAACTACGAGCAGTACTTC. Encoded protein: CASSVRQGANYEQYF.

This clonotype occurred many times. The chain carries TRBV4-1 and TRBJ2-4; 8 nucleotides agree with TRBD2. V shed 1 base and J 0 bases; nucleotides not matched to a gene: 8. The germline gives CDR1 MGHRA, CDR2 YSYEKL. The CDR3 loop spans 18 amino acids. CDR3 protein: CASSQVVERERAKNIQYF. The CDR3 DNA reads as TGCGCCAGCAGCCAAGTTGTCGAGCGGGAGCGAGCCAAAAACATTCAGTACTTC.

The sample holds a few counts of this clonotype. This sequence joins TRBV19 and TRBJ2-1, with 10 bases identical to TRBD2. With V trimmed by 10 bases and J by 3 bases, 3 bases remained unmatched. This CDR3 has 13 residues. CDR1 is LNHDA, CDR2 SQIVND, per germline (reference sequence). The CDR3 region is CATLAGVYNEQFF. CDR3 nucleotides: TGTGCCACGCTAGCGGGGGTCTACAATGAGCAGTTCTTC.

This clonotype has more than one count but fewer than ten. The genes are TRBV5-4 and TRBJ2-2, with 10 bases matching TRBD1. The V gene end was trimmed by 1 base and the J gene end by 6 bases; junction bases not matched to a gene: 18. The CDR3 loop spans 20 amino acids. Germline CDR1 is SGHNT and CDR2 is YYREEE (reference sequence). The CDR3: CASSLLPGTGVKGSSGELFF. CDR3 sequence (DNA): TGTGCCAGCAGCTTGCTTCCTGGGACAGGGGTTAAGGGTTCGTCCGGGGAGCTGTTTTTT. Filled out from reference TRBV5-4 and TRBJ2-2, the complete variable domain reads ETGVTQSPTHLIKTRGQQVTLRCSSQSGHNTVSWYQQALGQGPQFIFQYYREEENGRGNFPPRFSGLQFPNYSSELNVNALELDDSALYLCASSLLPGTGVKGSSGELFFGEGSRLTVL.

Remarks on this clonotype: The junction differs from germline at one of its ends, possibly a read error. The chain's CDR3 is CVSSLWQRGRETQYF. The DNA of the CDR3 is TGCGTCAGCAGCTTGTGGCAGCGGGGTCGGGAGACCCAGTACTTC. The rearrangement uses TRBV5-1 and TRBJ2-5, with 7 bases lining up with TRBD2. The CDR3 has 15 amino acids. The germline V gene encodes CDR1 SGHRS and CDR2 YFSETQ.

A few counts support this clonotype. The chain joins TRBV6-5 to TRBJ2-7, with TRBD2 as a possible D gene (6 bases). Per the germline V gene, CDR1 is MNHEY and CDR2 is SVGAGI. V was trimmed by 7 bases and J by 2 bases, leaving 18 bases between them. The CDR3 is made up of 15 amino acids. This CDR3 reads CASNSLEGITYEQYF. CDR3 coding DNA: TGTGCCAGCAATTCCCTGGAGGGCATAACCTACGAGCAGTACTTC.

This clonotype was seen a few times. This chain links TRBV5-4 with TRBJ1-2, with 10 bases matching TRBD1. J lost 8 bases, V lost 2 bases, and 9 bases had no gene match. The germline V gene has CDR1 SGHNT and CDR2 YYREEE (reference sequence). This CDR3 has 15 residues. CDR3 sequence reads: CASSLRQGAPGGYTF. The CDR3 coding sequence is TGTGCCAGCAGCTTAAGACAGGGGGCGCCGGGGGGCTACACCTTC.